This paragraph reports one T cell receptor beta chain. Its antigen is not known. The data originate from a study of cytomegalovirus exposure and HLA in healthy donors. Study findings and constraints: There were reportedly fewer N-insertions in an Asian-associated ancestry cluster than the approximately 630-donor mean, in a later analysis.

PCR primers comprised 60 Vbeta and 13 Jbeta primers. Method: immunoSEQ multiplex PCR; TCRdb's copy keeps in-frame clones and lacks some. This sample's table has over 55,000 clones. The CDR3 contains 15 residues. Trimming pared 5 bases from V and 5 bases from J, leaving 19 bases between. Germline CDR1 reads MDHEN; CDR2 reads SYDVKM. Healthy people donating bone marrow made up the donors. This sequence joins TRBV28 and TRBJ2-7, with a tentative D call TRBD1 (6 bases). The sequenced sample was PBMCs. This receptor was identified in a male donor in good health and CMV-seronegative. The CDR3, as DNA: TGTGCCAGCAGTCTTGGAGATGGGGGCCGGGACGAGCAGTACTTC. This codes for CASSLGDGGRDEQYF.